This entry lists 7 T cell receptor beta chains sequenced from one sample in a study of PD-L1 blockade in urothelial cancer. Only in-frame clones appear in the TCRdb table, and some are missing; sequencing was by immunoSEQ multiplex PCR. The sample has 35,000 to 45,000 clones, roughly 38% seen once. The sample was tumor tissue, taken before atezolizumab (anti-PD-L1) treatment. The receptor set was obtained from a man aged 55 to 70 with urothelial cancer.

The J gene is TRBJ1-5, the V gene TRBV29-1; D gene ambiguous. CDR1 and CDR2 (germline): SQVTM, ANQGSEA. The V and J ends lost 4 bases and 0 bases respectively, with 13 bases between them. There are 15 residues in the CDR3. In DNA form, the CDR3 reads TGCAGCGTTGGGGGAAGTTGGGATAGCAATCAGCCCCAGCATTTT. Encoded protein: CSVGGSWDSNQPQHF.

This rearrangement joins TRBV30 to TRBJ1-2, with D maybe TRBD1 (5 bases). Looked up from germline, CDR1 is GTSNPN and CDR2 is SVGIG (reference sequence). V dropped 0 bases and J dropped 3 bases, with 8 bases sitting between them. This CDR3 has 13 amino acids. CDR3 in amino acids: CAWSVEGHYGYTF. CDR3 sequence (DNA): TGTGCCTGGAGTGTAGAGGGACACTATGGCTACACCTTC.

This sequence joins TRBV15 and TRBJ2-2, with TRBD1 matching over 10 bases. The trim removed 4 bases at V and 7 bases at J, leaving 6 bases unmatched. In germline, CDR1 is LNHNV, CDR2 YYDKDF (reference sequence). This CDR3 is 15 amino acids long. CDR3 residues: CATSKDRGIVGELFF. In DNA form, the CDR3 reads TGTGCCACCAGCAAGGACAGGGGGATTGTCGGGGAGCTGTTTTTT.

The V call is TRBV15, the J call TRBJ2-3, with D hard to call. Germline assignment: CDR1 LNHNV and CDR2 YYDKDF (reference sequence). V lost 5 bases and J 0 bases, leaving 15 bases between the germline ends. The CDR3 covers 16 residues. The CDR3 region has the DNA TGTGCCACCAGCTCCCGGTCGGGTCCTAGCACAGATACGCAGTATTTT. It yields the protein CATSSRSGPSTDTQYF.

This clone was counted between two and nine times. The chain carries TRBV15 and TRBJ2-4; perhaps TRBD2 as D (5 bases). CDR3 size: 16 residues. Germline assignment: CDR1 LNHNV and CDR2 YYDKDF (reference sequence). The V and J ends lost 3 bases and 7 bases respectively, with 19 bases between them. The CDR3 DNA reads as TGTGCCACCAGCAGGCCGGCGACTTTAAAGCGGAACATTCAGTACTTC. This translates into CATSRPATLKRNIQYF.

V gene TRBV19 combines with J gene TRBJ2-3; TRBD2 matches 9 bases. The junction had 22 bases not matched to a gene; V was cut back by 9 bases and J by 6 bases. This CDR3 comprises 18 residues. In germline, CDR1 is LNHDA, CDR2 SQIVND (reference sequence). CDR3 bases: TGTGCCAGAAGAACGGGACTAGCCTACAAGGGGAGCTGGGATACGCAGTATTTT. Its protein is CARRTGLAYKGSWDTQYF. Filled out from reference TRBV19 and TRBJ2-3, the complete variable domain reads DGGITQSPKYLFRKEGQNVTLSCEQNLNHDAMYWYRQDPGQGLRLIYYSQIVNDFQKGDIAEGYSVSREKKESFPLTVTSAQKNPTAFYLCARRTGLAYKGSWDTQYFGPGTRLTVL.

The genes are TRBV10-3 and TRBJ1-2, with TRBD1 matching over 7 bases. V dropped 0 bases and J dropped 7; count of bases not matched to a gene: 5. CDR1 is ENHRY and CDR2 is SYGVKD in the germline V gene. The CDR3 has 14 amino acids. This chain's CDR3 is CAISESSDRVGYTF. In nucleotides, the CDR3 is TGTGCCATCAGTGAGTCCTCCGACAGGGTTGGCTACACCTTC.